These 7 T cell receptor beta chains originate from one sample sequenced in a study of cytomegalovirus exposure and HLA in healthy donors. The PCR was carried out with 60 Vbeta primers and 13 Jbeta primers. Clones were sequenced by immunoSEQ multiplex PCR, and TCRdb holds only the in-frame ones, with some missing. Altogether hundreds of thousands of clones are present, approximately 90% being singletons, with the ten largest covering approximately 2.4%. Sequencing used PBMCs. The source of these receptors is a young woman in good health and CMV-seronegative.

The chain carries TRBV19 and TRBJ2-3, with no clear D. Germline V gene sequence: CDR1 LNHDA, CDR2 SQIVND (reference sequence). There are 14 residues in the CDR3. Trimming pared 5 bases from V and 0 bases from J, leaving 9 bases between. Written as DNA, the CDR3 is TGTGCCAGTAGTCGGCTAGTTAGCACAGATACGCAGTATTTT. This encodes CASSRLVSTDTQYF.

The CDR3, as DNA: TGCAGCTCCTCCCCGGGACAGGCATACAATGAGCAGTTCTTC. It specifies CSSSPGQAYNEQFF. The chain recombines TRBV29-1 with TRBJ2-1, with 8 nucleotides matching TRBD1. The CDR3 has 14 residues. Germline V gene data show CDR1 as SQVTM and CDR2 as ANQGSEA. After removal of 8 bases from V and 4 bases from J, the junction contained 10 bases not matched to a gene.

The chain has TRBV5-6 and TRBJ1-1, with 9 nucleotides matching TRBD1. This CDR3 is 19 amino acids long. Germline CDR1 reads SGHDT; CDR2 reads YYEEEE. V shed 4 bases, J shed 2 bases, and the junction held 18 bases outside the gene matches. The CDR3 loop is CASSPAGTGRMIVNTEAFF. For the CDR3, the DNA is TGTGCCAGCAGCCCAGCCGGGACAGGGAGAATGATAGTTAACACTGAAGCTTTCTTT.

This clone showed up many times. The chain links TRBV9 to TRBJ1-1; D is uncertain. Trimming cost V 4 bases and J 1 base, with 14 bases left between them. CDR1 is SGDLS, CDR2 YYNGEE, per germline. This CDR3 is built from 15 residues. CDR3 nucleotide sequence: TGTGCCAGCAGCTCCACCGCGGGGAAGAACACTGAAGCTTTCTTT. Encoded protein: CASSSTAGKNTEAFF.

This sequence joins TRBV10-1 and TRBJ2-5; the match to TRBD1 covers 8 bases. V dropped 6 bases and J dropped 5; count of bases not matched to a gene: 11. Germline V CDR1 and CDR2: WNHNN, SYGVQD (reference sequence). There are 15 residues in the CDR3. CDR3 in amino acids: CASSDNRQGPETQYF. The CDR3 DNA reads as TGCGCCAGCAGCGACAACCGACAGGGGCCGGAGACCCAGTACTTC.

The genes are TRBV11-3 and TRBJ1-1, with D unclear. The CDR3 length is 13 residues. V shed 6 bases and J shed 4 bases, with 12 bases lying between them. CDR1 SGHNT and CDR2 YENEEA come from the germline V gene. The CDR3 sequence: CASSYRSGTEAFF. For the CDR3, the DNA is TGTGCCAGCAGTTATAGATCGGGCACTGAAGCTTTCTTT.

This clone came up a few times. This chain links TRBV4-1 with TRBJ1-4; tentative D call: TRBD1 (5 bases). V dropped 5 bases and J dropped 6 bases, with 19 bases sitting between them. Germline V lookup: CDR1 MGHRA, CDR2 YSYEKL. There are 16 residues in the CDR3. The CDR3 sequence is CASSSRGGGFDEKLFF. The CDR3 DNA reads TGCGCCAGCAGCTCCCGCGGTGGGGGGTTCGATGAAAAACTGTTTTTT.